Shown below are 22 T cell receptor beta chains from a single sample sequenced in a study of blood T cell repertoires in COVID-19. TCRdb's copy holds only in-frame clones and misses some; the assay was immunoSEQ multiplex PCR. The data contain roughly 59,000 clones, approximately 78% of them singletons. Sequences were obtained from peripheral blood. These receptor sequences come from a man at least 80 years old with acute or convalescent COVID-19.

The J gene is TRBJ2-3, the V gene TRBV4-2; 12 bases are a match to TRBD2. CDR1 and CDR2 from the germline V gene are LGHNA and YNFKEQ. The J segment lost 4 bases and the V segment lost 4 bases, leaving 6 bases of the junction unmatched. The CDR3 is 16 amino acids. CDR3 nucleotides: TGTGCCAGCAGCCCGAGACTAGCGGGAGACGCAGATACGCAGTATTTT. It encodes CASSPRLAGDADTQYF.

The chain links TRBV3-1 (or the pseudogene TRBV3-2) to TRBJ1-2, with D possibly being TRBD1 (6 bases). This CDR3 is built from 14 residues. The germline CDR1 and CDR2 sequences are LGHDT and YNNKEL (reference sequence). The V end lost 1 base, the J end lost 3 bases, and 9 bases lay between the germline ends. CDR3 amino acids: CASSQVQGDYGYTF. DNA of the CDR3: TGTGCCAGCAGCCAAGTACAGGGAGACTATGGCTACACCTTC.

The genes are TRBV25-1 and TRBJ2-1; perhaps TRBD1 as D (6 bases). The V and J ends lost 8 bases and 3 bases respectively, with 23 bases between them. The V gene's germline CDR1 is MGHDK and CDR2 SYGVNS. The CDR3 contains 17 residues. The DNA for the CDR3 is TGTGCCAGCTTGGGATACGCACAGGGCCACCTCTACAATGAGCAGTTCTTC. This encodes CASLGYAQGHLYNEQFF.

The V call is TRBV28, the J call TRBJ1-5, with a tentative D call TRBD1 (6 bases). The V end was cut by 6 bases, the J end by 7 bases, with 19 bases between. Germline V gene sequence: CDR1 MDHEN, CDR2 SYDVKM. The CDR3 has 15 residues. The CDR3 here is CASRGDRTAFQPQHF. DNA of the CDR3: TGTGCCAGCAGGGGCGATAGGACAGCATTCCAGCCCCAGCATTTT.

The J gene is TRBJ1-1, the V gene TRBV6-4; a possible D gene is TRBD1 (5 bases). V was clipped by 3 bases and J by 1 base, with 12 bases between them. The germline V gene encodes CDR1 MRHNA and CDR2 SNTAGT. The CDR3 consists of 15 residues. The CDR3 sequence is CASSEQYRRNTEAFF. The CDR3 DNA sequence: TGTGCCAGCAGTGAGCAGTACAGGAGGAACACTGAAGCTTTCTTT.

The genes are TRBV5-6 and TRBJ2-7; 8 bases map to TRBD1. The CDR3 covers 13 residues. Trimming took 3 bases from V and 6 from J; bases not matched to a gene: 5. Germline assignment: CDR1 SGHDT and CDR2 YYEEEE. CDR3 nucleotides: TGTGCCAGCAGCTCATACAGGGGGAGCGAGCAGTACTTC. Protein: CASSSYRGSEQYF.

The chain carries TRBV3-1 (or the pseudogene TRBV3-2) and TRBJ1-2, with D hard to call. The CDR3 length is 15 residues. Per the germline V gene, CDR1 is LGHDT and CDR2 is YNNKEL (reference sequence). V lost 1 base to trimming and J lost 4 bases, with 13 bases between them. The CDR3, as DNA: TGTGCCAGCAGCCAAGGTCTTATCGCGGCCTATGGCTACACCTTC. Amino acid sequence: CASSQGLIAAYGYTF.

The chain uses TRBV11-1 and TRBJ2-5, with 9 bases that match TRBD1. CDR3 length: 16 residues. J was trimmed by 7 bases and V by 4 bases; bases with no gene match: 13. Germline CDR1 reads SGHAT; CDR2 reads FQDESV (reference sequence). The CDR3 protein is CASSSGTGPVRGTQYF. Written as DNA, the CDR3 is TGTGCCAGCAGCTCTGGGACAGGGCCGGTTCGAGGGACCCAGTACTTC.

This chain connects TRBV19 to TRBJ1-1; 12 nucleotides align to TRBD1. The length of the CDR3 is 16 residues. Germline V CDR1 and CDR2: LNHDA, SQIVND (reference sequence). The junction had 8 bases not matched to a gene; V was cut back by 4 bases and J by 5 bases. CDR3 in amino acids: CASSSPGTGGSTEAFF. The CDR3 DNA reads TGTGCCAGTAGTAGTCCCGGGACAGGGGGCTCAACTGAAGCTTTCTTT.

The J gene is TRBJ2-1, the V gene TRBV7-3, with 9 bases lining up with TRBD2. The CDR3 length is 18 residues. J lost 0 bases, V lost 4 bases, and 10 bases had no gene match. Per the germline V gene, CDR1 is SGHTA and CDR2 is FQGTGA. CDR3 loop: CASSSGTSPSSSYNEQFF. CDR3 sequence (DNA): TGTGCCAGCAGCTCCGGGACTAGCCCTTCGAGCTCCTACAATGAGCAGTTCTTC.

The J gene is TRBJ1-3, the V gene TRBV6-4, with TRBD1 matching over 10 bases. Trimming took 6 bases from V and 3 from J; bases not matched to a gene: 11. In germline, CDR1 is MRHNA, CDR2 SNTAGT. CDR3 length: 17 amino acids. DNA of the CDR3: TGTGCCAGCAGGGGACAGGGGACGAATAAGGGTGGAAACACCATATATTTT. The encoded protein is CASRGQGTNKGGNTIYF.

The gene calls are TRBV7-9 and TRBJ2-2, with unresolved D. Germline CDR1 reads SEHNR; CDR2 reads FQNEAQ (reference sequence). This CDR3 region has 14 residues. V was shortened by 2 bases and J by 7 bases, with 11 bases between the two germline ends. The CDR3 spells CASSLKRSGGELFF. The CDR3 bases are TGTGCCAGCAGCTTAAAGAGAAGTGGCGGGGAGCTGTTTTTT. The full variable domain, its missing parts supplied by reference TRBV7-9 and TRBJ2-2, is DTGVSQNPRHKITKRGQNVTFRCDPISEHNRLYWYRQTLGQGPEFLTYFQNEAQLEKSRLLSDRFSAERPKGSFSTLEIQRTEQGDSAMYLCASSLKRSGGELFFGEGSRLTVL.

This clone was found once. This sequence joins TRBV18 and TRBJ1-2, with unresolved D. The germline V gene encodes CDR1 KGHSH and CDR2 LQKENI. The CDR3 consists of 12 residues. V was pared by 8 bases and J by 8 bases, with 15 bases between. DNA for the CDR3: TGTGCCAGCGACACAGCGGGGTACGGCTACACCTTC. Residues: CASDTAGYGYTF. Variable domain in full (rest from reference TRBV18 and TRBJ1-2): NAGVMQNPRHLVRRRGQEARLRCSPMKGHSHVYWYRQLPEEGLKFMVYLQKENIIDESGMPKERFSAEFPKEGPSILRIQQVVRGDSAAYFCASDTAGYGYTFGSGTRLTVV.

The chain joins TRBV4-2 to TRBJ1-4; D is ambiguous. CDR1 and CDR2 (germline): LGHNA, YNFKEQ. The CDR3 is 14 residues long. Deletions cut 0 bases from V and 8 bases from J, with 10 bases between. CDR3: CASSQERVREKLFF. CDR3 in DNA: TGTGCCAGCAGCCAAGAGAGGGTACGGGAAAAACTGTTTTTT.

CDR3 sequence reads: CASSYRGSSYEQYF. The CDR3 region has the DNA TGTGCCAGCAGCTACAGGGGTTCGTCCTACGAGCAGTACTTC. This sequence joins TRBV7-2 and TRBJ2-7; 7 bases agree with TRBD1. The CDR3 has 14 amino acids. CDR1 SGHTA and CDR2 FQGNSA come from the germline V gene. V gave up 4 bases and J gave up 1 base; unmatched junction bases: 4.

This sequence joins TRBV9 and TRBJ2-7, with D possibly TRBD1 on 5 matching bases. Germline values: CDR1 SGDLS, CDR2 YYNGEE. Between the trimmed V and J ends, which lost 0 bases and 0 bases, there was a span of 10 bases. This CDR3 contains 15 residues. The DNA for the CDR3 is TGTGCCAGCAGCGTAGAAACAGGTAGCTCCTACGAGCAGTACTTC. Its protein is CASSVETGSSYEQYF.

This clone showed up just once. This CDR3 is CASRGLISGANVLTF. CDR3 DNA: TGTGCCAGCAGAGGACTGATCTCTGGGGCCAACGTCCTGACTTTC. The rearrangement links TRBV2 to TRBJ2-6; perhaps TRBD2 as D (5 bases). The V and J ends lost 6 bases and 0 bases respectively, with 9 bases between them. The CDR3 totals 15 residues. Germline V gives CDR1 SNHLY, CDR2 FYNNEI. Combining the CDR3 with reference TRBV2 and TRBJ2-6 gives the whole variable domain EPEVTQTPSHQVTQMGQEVILRCVPISNHLYFYWYRQILGQKVEFLVSFYNNEISEKSEIFDDQFSVERPDGSNFTLKIRSTKLEDSAMYFCASRGLISGANVLTFGAGSRLTVL.

CDR3 amino acids: CAINHLRVDDTEAFF. In DNA, the CDR3 is TGTGCGATCAATCATCTGAGGGTGGATGACACTGAAGCTTTCTTT. The chain employs TRBV6-6 and TRBJ1-1, with D unresolved. The CDR3 loop spans 15 amino acids. The germline CDR1 and CDR2 sequences are MNHNY and SVGAGI (reference sequence).

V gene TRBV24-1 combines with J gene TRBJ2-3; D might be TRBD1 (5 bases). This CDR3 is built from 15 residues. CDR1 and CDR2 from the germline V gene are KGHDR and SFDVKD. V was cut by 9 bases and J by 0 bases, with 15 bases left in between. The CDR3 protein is CATSARVTSTDTQYF. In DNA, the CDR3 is TGTGCCACCTCCGCCAGGGTAACTAGCACAGATACGCAGTATTTT.

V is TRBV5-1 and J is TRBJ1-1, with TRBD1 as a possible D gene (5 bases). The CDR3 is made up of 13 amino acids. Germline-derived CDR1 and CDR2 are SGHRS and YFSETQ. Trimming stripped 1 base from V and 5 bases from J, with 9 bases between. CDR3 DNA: TGCGCCAGCAGCTTGCAGGGAAAAACTGAAGCTTTCTTT. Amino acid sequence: CASSLQGKTEAFF.

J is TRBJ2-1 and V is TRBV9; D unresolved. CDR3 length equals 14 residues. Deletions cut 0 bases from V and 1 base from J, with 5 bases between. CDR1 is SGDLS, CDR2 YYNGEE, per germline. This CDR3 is CASSVGASYNEQFF. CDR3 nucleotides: TGTGCCAGCAGCGTAGGGGCGTCCTACAATGAGCAGTTCTTC.

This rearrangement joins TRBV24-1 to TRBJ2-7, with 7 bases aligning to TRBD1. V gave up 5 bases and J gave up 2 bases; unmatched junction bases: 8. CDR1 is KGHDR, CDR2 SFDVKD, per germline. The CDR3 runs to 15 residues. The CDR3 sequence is CATSASWDRPYEQYF. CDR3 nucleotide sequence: TGTGCCACCAGTGCGTCCTGGGACAGACCCTACGAGCAGTACTTC.